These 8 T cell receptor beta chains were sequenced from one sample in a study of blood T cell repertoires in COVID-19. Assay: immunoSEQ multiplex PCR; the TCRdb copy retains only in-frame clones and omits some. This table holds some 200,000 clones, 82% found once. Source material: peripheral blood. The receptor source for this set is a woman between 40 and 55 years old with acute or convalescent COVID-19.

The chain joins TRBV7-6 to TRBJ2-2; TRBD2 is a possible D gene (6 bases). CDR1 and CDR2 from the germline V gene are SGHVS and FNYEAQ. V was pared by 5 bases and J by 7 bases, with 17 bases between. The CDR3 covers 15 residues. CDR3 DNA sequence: TGTGCCAGCAGCGCCCGACTAGATTCGGGCGGGGAGCTGTTTTTT. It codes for CASSARLDSGGELFF.

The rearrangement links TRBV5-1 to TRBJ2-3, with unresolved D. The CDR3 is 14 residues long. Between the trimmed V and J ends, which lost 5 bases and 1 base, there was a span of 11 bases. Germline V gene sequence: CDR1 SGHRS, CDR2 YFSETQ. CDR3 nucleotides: TGCGCCAGCAGGGGCAGGCCGGGCACAGATACGCAGTATTTT. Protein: CASRGRPGTDTQYF.

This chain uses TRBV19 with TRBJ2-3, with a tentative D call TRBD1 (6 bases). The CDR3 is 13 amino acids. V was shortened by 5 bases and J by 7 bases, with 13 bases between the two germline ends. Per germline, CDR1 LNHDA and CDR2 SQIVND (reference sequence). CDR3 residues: CASSSSRGNTQYF. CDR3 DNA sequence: TGTGCCAGTAGTTCCTCAAGGGGGAATACGCAGTATTTT. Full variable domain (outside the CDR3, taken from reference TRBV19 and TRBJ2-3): DGGITQSPKYLFRKEGQNVTLSCEQNLNHDAMYWYRQDPGQGLRLIYYSQIVNDFQKGDIAEGYSVSREKKESFPLTVTSAQKNPTAFYLCASSSSRGNTQYFGPGTRLTVL.

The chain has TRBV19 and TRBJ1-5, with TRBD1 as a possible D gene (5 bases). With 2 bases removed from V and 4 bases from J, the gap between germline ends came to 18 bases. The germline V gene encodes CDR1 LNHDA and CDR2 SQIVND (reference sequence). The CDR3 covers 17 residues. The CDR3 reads CASSISVNSRVNQPQHF. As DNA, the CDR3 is TGTGCCAGTAGTATATCGGTGAACAGCAGGGTTAATCAGCCCCAGCATTTT. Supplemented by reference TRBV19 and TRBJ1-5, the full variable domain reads DGGITQSPKYLFRKEGQNVTLSCEQNLNHDAMYWYRQDPGQGLRLIYYSQIVNDFQKGDIAEGYSVSREKKESFPLTVTSAQKNPTAFYLCASSISVNSRVNQPQHFGDGTRLSIL.

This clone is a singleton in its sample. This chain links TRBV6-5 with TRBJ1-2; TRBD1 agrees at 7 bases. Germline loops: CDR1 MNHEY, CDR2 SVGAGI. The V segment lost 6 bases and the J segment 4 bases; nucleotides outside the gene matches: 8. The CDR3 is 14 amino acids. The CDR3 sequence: CASRQTGLGYGYTF. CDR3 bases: TGTGCCAGCAGACAGACAGGGCTCGGCTATGGCTACACCTTC.

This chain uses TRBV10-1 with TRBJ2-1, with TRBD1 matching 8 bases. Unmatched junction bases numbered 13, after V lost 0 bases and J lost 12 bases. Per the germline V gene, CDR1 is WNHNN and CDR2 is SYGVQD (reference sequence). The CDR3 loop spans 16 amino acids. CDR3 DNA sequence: TGCGCCAGCAGTGAGTCATCAGACAGGGGAGGAAGAGTGCAGTTCTTC. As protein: CASSESSDRGGRVQFF.

This CDR3 is CASSLPTGGGLETQYF. The CDR3 DNA reads as TGTGCCAGCAGCTTACCCACGGGAGGGGGATTGGAGACCCAGTACTTC. This rearrangement joins TRBV7-6 to TRBJ2-5; TRBD2 agrees at 8 bases. CDR1 and CDR2 (germline): SGHVS, FNYEAQ. After removal of 2 bases from V and 5 bases from J, the junction contained 10 bases not matched to a gene. The CDR3 runs 16 residues.

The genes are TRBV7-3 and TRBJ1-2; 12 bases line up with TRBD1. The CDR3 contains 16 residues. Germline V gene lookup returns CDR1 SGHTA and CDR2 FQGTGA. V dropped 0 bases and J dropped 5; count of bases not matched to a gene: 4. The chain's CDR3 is CASSLTGQGAGYGYTF. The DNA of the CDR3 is TGTGCCAGCAGCTTAACGGGACAGGGGGCTGGGTATGGCTACACCTTC.